Given below is one TCR beta chain in context. Its antigen is undetermined. This specimen belongs to a study of OX40 agonist ivuxolimab in advanced cancers. Clones were read by immunoSEQ multiplex PCR, and TCRdb kept only the in-frame ones, dropping some. The sample carries over 65,000 clones, approximately 86% recorded once. If patients had autoimmune disease history or systemic immunosuppression, they were excluded. Study conclusions and caveats: At doses 0.1 to 3.0 mg/kg, CD4+ and CD8+ clones expanded. On average, CD8+ T cells showed a greater number of expanded clones than CD4+.

V was cut by 6 bases and J by 1 base, with 3 bases left in between. This CDR3 has 12 amino acids. Looked up from germline, CDR1 is MDHEN and CDR2 is SYDVKM. V is TRBV28 and J is TRBJ2-2; D remains unclear. The sample in question was CD4+ or CD8+ T cells sorted from blood, obtained in a trial of the OX40 agonist ivuxolimab. This TCR was sampled from an adult with an advanced solid tumor such as melanoma, head and neck, liver or kidney cancer. DNA of the CDR3: TGTGCCAGCAGACAGAACACCGGGGAGCTGTTTTTT. This gives the protein CASRQNTGELFF.